One sample yielded the 14 T cell receptor beta chains listed below, sequenced in a study of T cell responses to AZD1222 COVID-19 vaccine. This table comes from immunoSEQ multiplex PCR, and its TCRdb copy is limited to in-frame clones, with some not included. This sample has 150,000 to 250,000 clones; over 85% occur once, and the top ten carry about 1%. The sample consisted of peripheral blood, taken 28 days after the second AZD1222 dose. These receptors all stem from an adult who received the AZD1222 COVID-19 vaccine.

The V and J genes are TRBV5-1 and TRBJ1-1, with a tentative D call TRBD1 (5 bases). Germline lookup yields CDR1 SGHRS and CDR2 YFSETQ. The CDR3 runs to 14 residues. V was trimmed by 0 bases and J by 5 bases, leaving 11 bases between them. CDR3 bases: TGCGCCAGCAGCTTGGCGGGGGGAAGAACTGAAGCTTTCTTT. Protein product: CASSLAGGRTEAFF.

The chain recombines TRBV12-3 or TRBV12-4 with TRBJ2-5; D is undetermined. The V end was cut by 4 bases, the J end by 5 bases, with 8 bases between. The CDR3 has 12 amino acids. The CDR3 loop is CASSWSTETQYF. The CDR3, as DNA: TGTGCCAGCAGTTGGAGCACGGAGACCCAGTACTTC.

The chain carries TRBV14 and TRBJ1-4; D possibly corresponds to TRBD1 (5 bases). The germline gives CDR1 SGHDN, CDR2 FVKESK. This CDR3 is 15 amino acids long. V lost 3 bases and J 0 bases, leaving 8 bases between the germline ends. CDR3 residues: CASSQGGATNEKLFF. The CDR3 DNA reads as TGTGCCAGCAGCCAGGGGGGTGCAACTAATGAAAAACTGTTTTTT.

The genes are TRBV5-4 and TRBJ2-1; D remains ambiguous. Germline assignment: CDR1 SGHNT and CDR2 YYREEE (reference sequence). The CDR3 covers 11 residues. V lost 2 bases, J lost 5 bases, and 2 bases lay in between. The CDR3 reads CASSLDNEQFF. CDR3 coding DNA: TGTGCCAGCAGCTTAGACAATGAGCAGTTCTTC.

The CDR3 DNA reads as TGTGCCTCTTCCAGGACAGGGAGCACTGAAGCTTTCTTT. It yields the protein CASSRTGSTEAFF. V usage is TRBV19 and J usage is TRBJ1-1; 8 bases match TRBD1. Germline lookup yields CDR1 LNHDA and CDR2 SQIVND (reference sequence). The length of the CDR3 is 13 residues. J lost 4 bases, V lost 11 bases, and 9 bases had no gene match.

For the CDR3, the DNA is TGCGCCAGCAGCCCCCACACAACCGGAGGTGGGACCTCGCGCTACGAGCAGTACTTC. Translated, it gives CASSPHTTGGGTSRYEQYF. V and J are TRBV4-1 and TRBJ2-7; D may correspond to TRBD1 or TRBD2 (5 bases each). V lost 4 bases and J 3 bases, leaving 28 bases between the germline ends. The CDR3 runs 19 residues. Germline lookup yields CDR1 MGHRA and CDR2 YSYEKL.

J is TRBJ1-2 and V is TRBV5-6, with D hard to call. Germline values: CDR1 SGHDT, CDR2 YYEEEE. Trimming removed 3 bases at V and 4 bases at J, with 7 bases between. The CDR3 loop spans 12 amino acids. The CDR3, as DNA: TGTGCCAGCAGCTACACGACCTATGGCTACACCTTC. Translating gives CASSYTTYGYTF.

This clone was counted a few times. The rearrangement links TRBV7-3 to TRBJ1-2, with D hard to call. CDR1 and CDR2 from the germline V gene are SGHTA and FQGTGA. The ends were cut back, 5 bases at V and 1 base at J, with 8 bases in the middle. CDR3 length: 13 amino acids. CDR3: CASSPGINYGYTF. The CDR3 DNA sequence: TGTGCCAGCAGCCCCGGAATTAACTATGGCTACACCTTC.

This chain connects TRBV6-2 or TRBV6-3 to TRBJ1-1; D gene uncertain. CDR1 MNHEY and CDR2 SVGEGT come from the germline V gene. The ends were cut back, 6 bases at V and 8 bases at J, with 19 bases in the middle. The CDR3 is made up of 14 amino acids. In DNA form, the CDR3 reads TGTGCCAGCAGCGATCTGCTGGGAAGACACGAAGCTTTCTTT. Translated, it gives CASSDLLGRHEAFF.

The chain joins TRBV3-1 (or the pseudogene TRBV3-2) to TRBJ1-3; 10 bases are shared with TRBD1. Germline V gives CDR1 LGHDT, CDR2 YNNKEL (reference sequence). CDR3 length equals 16 residues. V dropped 11 bases and J dropped 0; count of bases not matched to a gene: 10. The CDR3 is CASGTGAAYSGNTIYF. Written as DNA, the CDR3 is TGTGCCTCCGGGACAGGGGCCGCGTACTCTGGAAACACCATATATTTT.

The chain joins TRBV6-5 to TRBJ1-5; D unclear. The V gene's germline CDR1 is MNHEY and CDR2 SVGAGI. This CDR3 contains 14 residues. Trimming took off 5 bases at V and 7 bases at J, with 15 bases between the two ends. CDR3 loop: CASSHTSDGQPQHF. CDR3 DNA sequence: TGTGCCAGCAGTCATACGTCGGATGGCCAGCCCCAGCATTTT.

There are a few counts of this clone. The chain joins TRBV4-2 to TRBJ2-1, with D tentatively TRBD2 (5 bases). Trimming left V 6 bases short and J 4 bases short, with 10 bases between. From germline, CDR1 is LGHNA and CDR2 YNFKEQ. This CDR3 comprises 13 residues. The CDR3, as DNA: TGTGCCAGCAGTACTAGTGTTTACAATGAGCAGTTCTTC. It encodes CASSTSVYNEQFF.

This chain links TRBV7-9 with TRBJ2-7; possibly TRBD2 for D (6 bases). V lost 5 bases and J 2 bases, leaving 16 bases between the germline ends. This CDR3 spans 15 amino acids. The V gene's germline CDR1 is SEHNR and CDR2 FQNEAQ (reference sequence). DNA of the CDR3: TGTGCCAGCAGCCCCGCCTCGGGAGCGCCCTACGAGCAGTACTTC. This sequence encodes CASSPASGAPYEQYF. Looking up the rest from reference TRBV7-9 and TRBJ2-7 gives the full variable domain: DTGVSQNPRHKITKRGQNVTFRCDPISEHNRLYWYRQTLGQGPEFLTYFQNEAQLEKSRLLSDRFSAERPKGSFSTLEIQRTEQGDSAMYLCASSPASGAPYEQYFGPGTRLTVT.

The chain uses TRBV27 and TRBJ1-2; D might be TRBD1 (6 bases). Per germline, CDR1 MNHEY and CDR2 SMNVEV (reference sequence). V was shortened by 8 bases and J by 5 bases, with 18 bases between the two germline ends. The CDR3 has 14 residues. The CDR3 loop reads CASQSTDRKYGYTF. The CDR3 DNA follows: TGTGCCAGCCAAAGTACCGACAGGAAGTATGGCTACACCTTC.